Following are 32 T cell receptor beta chains from one sample sequenced in a study of T cell changes during pregnancy in multiple sclerosis. Sequenced by immunoSEQ multiplex PCR; TCRdb stores in-frame clones only, minus some. The data hold 25,000 to 30,000 clones, with more than 75% observed a single time. The sequencing here drew on CD8+ T cells from peripheral blood mononuclear cells, taken after pregnancy. The source is a female donor with multiple sclerosis, enrolled in a pregnancy study.

The chain is built from TRBV27 and TRBJ2-3; TRBD2 is a possible D gene (7 bases). Germline assignment: CDR1 MNHEY and CDR2 SMNVEV (reference sequence). CDR3 length: 15 residues. With 0 bases removed from V and 3 bases from J, the gap between germline ends came to 10 bases. CDR3 in DNA: TGTGCCAGCAGTTTATCGAGGGGGGGTACAGATACGCAGTATTTT. This encodes CASSLSRGGTDTQYF.

The chain joins TRBV9 to TRBJ1-2; TRBD1 matches at 7 bases. Germline CDR1 reads SGDLS; CDR2 reads YYNGEE. Unmatched junction bases numbered 6, after V lost 4 bases and J lost 6 bases. This CDR3 contains 13 residues. The CDR3 DNA follows: TGTGCCAGCAGCACGGGACAGTTCCATGGCTACACCTTC. Its protein product is CASSTGQFHGYTF.

This clone was counted a single time. This chain links TRBV2 with TRBJ1-1; D unclear. Trimming shortened V by 8 bases and J by 5 bases, and 18 bases separated the two germline ends. Germline-derived CDR1 and CDR2 are SNHLY and FYNNEI. The CDR3 covers 14 residues. CDR3 sequence (DNA): TGTGCCAGCCTAGAGGGCCAAGGTGTTACTGAAGCTTTCTTT. This translates into CASLEGQGVTEAFF. Based on the CDR3 plus reference TRBV2 and TRBJ1-1, the full variable domain is EPEVTQTPSHQVTQMGQEVILRCVPISNHLYFYWYRQILGQKVEFLVSFYNNEISEKSEIFDDQFSVERPDGSNFTLKIRSTKLEDSAMYFCASLEGQGVTEAFFGQGTRLTVV.

This chain connects TRBV18 to TRBJ2-1; 11 bases agree with TRBD2. The CDR3 length is 16 residues. Germline loops: CDR1 KGHSH, CDR2 LQKENI. V shed 3 bases, J shed 4 bases, and the junction held 5 bases outside the gene matches. The CDR3 DNA reads as TGTGCCAGCTCACCGGTGGGACTAGCGGCGTACAATGAGCAGTTCTTC. Translated: CASSPVGLAAYNEQFF.

The CDR3 loop is CAWSVQGANSPLHF. CDR3 DNA: TGTGCCTGGAGTGTACAAGGGGCCAATTCACCCCTCCACTTT. The chain is built from TRBV30 and TRBJ1-6; a weak D match, TRBD1 (5 bases). Germline lookup yields CDR1 GTSNPN and CDR2 SVGIG (reference sequence). The CDR3 is 14 amino acids. V lost 0 bases, J lost 7 bases, and 10 bases lay in between.

This rearrangement joins TRBV14 to TRBJ2-6; possible D gene TRBD2, 5 bases. CDR1 is SGHDN and CDR2 is FVKESK in the germline V gene. V was clipped by 0 bases and J by 0 bases, with 9 bases between them. The CDR3 covers 17 residues. The CDR3 region is CASSQEGEGSGANVLTF. CDR3 coding DNA: TGTGCCAGCAGCCAAGAAGGTGAGGGCTCTGGGGCCAACGTCCTGACTTTC. Looking up the rest from reference TRBV14 and TRBJ2-6 gives the full variable domain: EAGVTQFPSHSVIEKGQTVTLRCDPISGHDNLYWYRRVMGKEIKFLLHFVKESKQDESGMPNNRFLAERTGGTYSTLKVQPAELEDSGVYFCASSQEGEGSGANVLTFGAGSRLTVL.

The chain links TRBV5-4 to TRBJ2-7; 8 bases fit TRBD1. V was clipped by 0 bases and J by 0 bases; unmatched bases: 5. Germline V gene data show CDR1 as SGHNT and CDR2 as YYREEE (reference sequence). CDR3 length: 16 amino acids. CDR3 protein: CASSLDPQGVSYEQYF. CDR3 in DNA: TGTGCCAGCAGCTTGGACCCACAGGGGGTCTCCTACGAGCAGTACTTC.

This chain joins TRBV4-1 and TRBJ2-5; TRBD2 is a possible D gene (6 bases). The V gene's germline CDR1 is MGHRA and CDR2 YSYEKL. V lost 0 bases and J lost 5, with 19 bases in between. The CDR3 sequence is 17 residues long. Here the CDR3 reads CASSQDLRANREETQYF. In nucleotides, the CDR3 is TGCGCCAGCAGCCAAGATCTTAGGGCGAATCGGGAGGAGACCCAGTACTTC.

The chain joins TRBV9 to TRBJ1-1, with D hard to call. Germline V gene data show CDR1 as SGDLS and CDR2 as YYNGEE. The CDR3 loop spans 16 amino acids. Trimming stripped 0 bases from V and 4 bases from J, with 16 bases between. CDR3 sequence: CASSVGSFGGGTEAFF. For the CDR3, the DNA is TGTGCCAGCAGCGTAGGATCTTTTGGAGGCGGCACTGAAGCTTTCTTT.

This clone has just a few counts. The chain joins TRBV28 to TRBJ1-5, with D tentatively TRBD1 (5 bases). The germline V and J ends were trimmed by 2 bases and 0 bases, with 26 bases remaining between them. This CDR3 has 21 residues. Germline assignment: CDR1 MDHEN and CDR2 SYDVKM. The CDR3: CASSLVALAGWGRYSNQPQHF. DNA for the CDR3: TGTGCCAGCAGTTTAGTAGCCCTTGCAGGGTGGGGCAGATATAGCAATCAGCCCCAGCATTTT.

V is TRBV9 and J is TRBJ2-1; 11 bases are shared with TRBD2. Per germline, CDR1 SGDLS and CDR2 YYNGEE. This CDR3 has 16 residues. J was trimmed by 8 bases and V by 4 bases; bases with no gene match: 11. CDR3 bases: TGTGCCAGCAGCTCACTCCCCGGGACTAGCGGCGATGAGCAGTTCTTC. Translating gives CASSSLPGTSGDEQFF.

The V call is TRBV6-4, the J call TRBJ2-7; a weak D match, TRBD2 (8 bases). Germline loops: CDR1 MRHNA, CDR2 SNTAGT. The V gene lost 2 bases and the J gene lost 2 bases, with 28 bases spanning the gap. There are 20 residues in the CDR3. The CDR3 loop reads CASSDPPGQRDERGPYEQYF. The CDR3 DNA follows: TGTGCCAGCAGTGACCCTCCGGGACAGAGAGACGAGCGGGGGCCCTACGAGCAGTACTTC.

V usage is TRBV13 and J usage is TRBJ1-1; maybe TRBD1 (6 bases). The germline V gene has CDR1 PRHDT and CDR2 FYEKMQ (reference sequence). This CDR3 comprises 17 residues. V was trimmed by 5 bases and J by 2 bases, leaving 21 bases between them. The CDR3: CASSQGGEEGFNTEAFF. The CDR3 DNA reads TGTGCCAGCAGCCAAGGGGGAGAAGAGGGCTTCAACACTGAAGCTTTCTTT.

The J gene is TRBJ1-2, the V gene TRBV4-3; D gene unclear. The CDR3 length is 13 residues. Germline V gene sequence: CDR1 LGHNA, CDR2 YSLEER. The V end was cut by 1 base, the J end by 5 bases, with 8 bases between. CDR3: CASSQVSGYGYTF. The CDR3 DNA is TGCGCCAGCAGCCAAGTATCCGGGTATGGCTACACCTTC.

The chain carries TRBV27 and TRBJ1-5; maybe TRBD1 (5 bases). Germline V gene data show CDR1 as MNHEY and CDR2 as SMNVEV (reference sequence). Trimming cost V 2 bases and J 3 bases, with 11 bases left between them. The CDR3 length is 15 residues. This chain's CDR3 is CASSLMAGFNQPQHF. The CDR3 DNA reads as TGTGCCAGCAGTTTAATGGCAGGGTTCAATCAGCCCCAGCATTTT.

The V gene is TRBV6-5, the J gene TRBJ1-5; D not certain. Trimming removed 0 bases at V and 5 bases at J, with 5 bases between. The germline gives CDR1 MNHEY, CDR2 SVGAGI. This CDR3 comprises 13 residues. The CDR3 spells CASSYSYDQPQHF. The DNA for the CDR3 is TGTGCCAGCAGTTACTCGTATGATCAGCCCCAGCATTTT.

This clone was detected a few times. The chain couples TRBV30 to TRBJ1-6; D not resolved. The CDR3 is 14 residues long. Germline assignment: CDR1 GTSNPN and CDR2 SVGIG (reference sequence). V lost 7 bases and J 9 bases, leaving 19 bases between the germline ends. The CDR3 here is CALKRGPHTSPLHF. CDR3 sequence (DNA): TGTGCCTTGAAGAGAGGCCCTCACACTTCACCCCTCCACTTT.

The rearrangement links TRBV7-3 to TRBJ2-2; weak D call: TRBD1 (5 bases). The CDR3 runs 16 residues. Trimming took 5 bases from V and 2 from J, leaving 15 bases between them. Germline V lookup: CDR1 SGHTA, CDR2 FQGTGA. The CDR3 bases are TGTGCCAGCAGCCCGACAGTCATTCGCAACACCGGGGAGCTGTTTTTT. Translated, it gives CASSPTVIRNTGELFF.

The CDR3 nucleotides read TGTGCCAGCAGCTCCCAACTTTGGGGCCAGAGCGGGGAGCAGTACTTC. Amino acid sequence: CASSSQLWGQSGEQYF. The chain employs TRBV5-6 and TRBJ2-7; perhaps TRBD2 as D (6 bases). Germline lookup yields CDR1 SGHDT and CDR2 YYEEEE. The CDR3 has 16 residues. V gave up 3 bases and J gave up 7 bases, with 23 bases separating them.

The chain recombines TRBV6-4 with TRBJ1-1, with D uncertain. This CDR3 is 13 amino acids long. The V gene lost 8 bases and the J gene lost 0 bases, with 10 bases spanning the gap. Germline V lookup: CDR1 MRHNA, CDR2 SNTAGT. CDR3 sequence: CASRATMNTEAFF. The CDR3 nucleotides read TGTGCCAGCCGAGCTACCATGAACACTGAAGCTTTCTTT.

This clone was picked up one time. The rearrangement joins TRBV7-8 to TRBJ1-1; 7 nucleotides align to TRBD1. Per germline, CDR1 SGHVS and CDR2 FQNEAQ. V lost 1 base to trimming and J lost 6 bases; unmatched junction nucleotides: 2. The CDR3 loop spans 13 amino acids. The CDR3 DNA reads TGTGCCAGCAGCTTAGACAGGGGTGCTGAAGCTTTCTTT. Protein: CASSLDRGAEAFF.

The chain couples TRBV5-4 to TRBJ2-1; D is ambiguous. The CDR3 extends over 14 amino acids. V dropped 3 bases and J dropped 1 base, with 8 bases sitting between them. Germline CDR1 SGHNT, CDR2 YYREEE (reference sequence). The CDR3 region is CASSSTGSYNEQFF. The CDR3 DNA reads TGTGCCAGCAGCTCCACCGGGTCCTACAATGAGCAGTTCTTC.

The chain combines TRBV28 with TRBJ2-7, with a possible D match to TRBD2 (7 bases). Between the trimmed V and J ends, which lost 5 bases and 3 bases, there was a span of 14 bases. This CDR3 is 14 amino acids long. The germline gives CDR1 MDHEN, CDR2 SYDVKM. The CDR3 spells CASSMRGTIYEQYF. The CDR3 DNA reads as TGTGCCAGCAGTATGAGGGGGACTATCTACGAGCAGTACTTC.

This chain uses TRBV4-3 with TRBJ1-3; no definite D call. Germline V gives CDR1 LGHNA, CDR2 YSLEER. This CDR3 region has 14 residues. V lost 0 bases and J lost 6, with 9 bases in between. CDR3 sequence (DNA): TGCGCCAGCAGCCAAGATGGGAGGTTAAACACCATATATTTT. It yields the protein CASSQDGRLNTIYF.

The chain employs TRBV19 and TRBJ2-1; D is perhaps TRBD1 (5 bases). This CDR3 comprises 15 residues. V was pared by 1 base and J by 6 bases, with 13 bases between. In germline, CDR1 is LNHDA, CDR2 SQIVND (reference sequence). The CDR3, as DNA: TGTGCCAGTAGTATAGTGCCAGGGAATATCAATGAGCAGTTCTTC. Its protein product is CASSIVPGNINEQFF.

The chain uses TRBV27 and TRBJ2-1; no definite D call. Trimming took 11 bases from V and 10 from J, leaving 12 bases between them. The V gene's germline CDR1 is MNHEY and CDR2 SMNVEV (reference sequence). The CDR3 consists of 10 residues. CDR3 in DNA: TGTGCCTGTGGGCAGTGGGAGCAGTTCTTC. It yields the protein CACGQWEQFF.

The chain recombines TRBV11-2 with TRBJ1-3; TRBD1 agrees at 8 bases. Germline V CDR1 and CDR2: SGHAT, FQNNGV. Trimming took 5 bases from V and 0 from J; bases not matched to a gene: 9. CDR3 length equals 17 residues. CDR3 loop: CASSPRGQGSSGNTIYF. CDR3 DNA: TGTGCCAGCAGCCCCAGGGGGCAGGGCTCCTCTGGAAACACCATATATTTT.

The chain couples TRBV6-5 to TRBJ2-7, with 7 bases identical to TRBD1. CDR1 and CDR2 from the germline V gene are MNHEY and SVGAGI. V shed 4 bases and J 4 bases; nucleotides not matched to a gene: 13. The CDR3 is 16 residues long. CDR3 in DNA: TGTGCCAGCAGTTCTTTAACGGACAGGTCCTTATACGAGCAGTACTTC. It codes for CASSSLTDRSLYEQYF.

CDR3 bases: TGTGCCAGCAGTTGGCGGGGGGGCCGCGAAGATACGCAGTATTTT. Protein sequence: CASSWRGGREDTQYF. The V call is TRBV27, the J call TRBJ2-3; 9 bases map to TRBD2. Per germline, CDR1 MNHEY and CDR2 SMNVEV (reference sequence). V trimming: 4 bases; J trimming: 5 bases; junction bases outside the gene matches: 7. CDR3 length equals 15 residues.

The gene calls are TRBV6-6 and TRBJ1-5; 7 bases fit TRBD1. The length of the CDR3 is 14 residues. The germline CDR1 and CDR2 sequences are MNHNY and SVGAGI (reference sequence). J lost 6 bases, V lost 7 bases, and 9 bases had no gene match. The CDR3 region is CASTSTGILQPQHF. CDR3 nucleotide sequence: TGTGCCAGCACATCGACAGGGATCCTTCAGCCCCAGCATTTT.

The chain recombines TRBV7-6 with TRBJ1-1, with D possibly being TRBD1 (5 bases). This CDR3 spans 13 amino acids. V was shortened by 3 bases and J by 4 bases, with 9 bases between the two germline ends. Germline V gene lookup returns CDR1 SGHVS and CDR2 FNYEAQ. CDR3: CASSFSGRTEAFF. The CDR3, as DNA: TGTGCCAGCAGCTTCTCAGGGCGCACTGAAGCTTTCTTT.

This chain links TRBV5-1 with TRBJ1-3; 7 bases line up with TRBD1. Germline loops: CDR1 SGHRS, CDR2 YFSETQ. CDR3 length equals 17 residues. J was trimmed by 0 bases and V by 4 bases; bases with no gene match: 10. In DNA, the CDR3 is TGCGCCAGCAGCGCCGGGACAGAGGGTTTCTCTGGAAACACCATATATTTT. Translating it yields CASSAGTEGFSGNTIYF.